The clone carrying this T cell receptor (beta chain) has only a few counts. Its matching antigen is unknown. The sample belongs to a study of T-cell reconstitution after alpha-beta-depleted transplantation in children. Study-wide findings and caveats: A year post-transplant, T-cell counts and diversity derived mostly from newly produced T cells.

This sample's TCRbeta library carried unique molecular identifier barcodes. TCRdb re-called the PCR reads with MiXCR, one entry per CDR3 protein. The sample contains fewer than 550,000 distinct CDR3 sequences, around 15% of which appear only once. The length of the CDR3 is 14 residues. Per germline, CDR1 SGHDN and CDR2 FVKESK. Trimming removed 6 bases at V and 8 bases at J, with 16 bases between. This clonotype originated in a boy under two years old who had a stem cell transplant for Wiskott-Aldrich syndrome, so the T cells may come from the graft donor. This specimen consisted of PBMCs, mostly from graft donor cells, obtained 360 days after TCRalphabeta/CD19-depleted stem cell transplant. The chain recombines TRBV14 with TRBJ1-4, with D possibly matching TRBD1 (5 bases). Here the CDR3 DNA reads TGTGCCAGCAGAAATGCGGGGGAGAACGAAAAACTGTTTTTT. Residues: CASRNAGENEKLFF.